This T cell receptor (beta chain) was identified in a study of shared clonotypes between healthy human individuals. Whole-study context: Three CD4 naive, three CD4 memory, two CD8 naive and one CD8 memory plate were used per donor. Notes on the study in general: Tissues were not sampled, only blood, and their repertoires likely differ.

With regard to this clone: What it recognizes is unknown.

Per sorted-subset replicate PCR, input was approximately 180 ng DNA, representing tens of thousands of T cell genomes. Clones were sequenced by immunoSEQ multiplex PCR, and TCRdb holds only the in-frame ones, with some missing. The sample shows about 380,000 clones, just over 95% of them seen only once. This CDR3 region has 13 residues. V lost 0 bases and J 1 base, leaving 5 bases between the germline ends. The germline V gene encodes CDR1 SGHRS and CDR2 YFSETQ. This sequence originates from a man aged 30-40 years in good health. Sequencing was performed on memory CD8+ T cells sorted from blood. Subset reported: CD45RO+ cells pooled with CCR7-negative TemRA cells. The chain employs TRBV5-1 and TRBJ2-7; no definite D call. The CDR3 DNA reads as TGCGCCAGCAGCTTGGGAGTTTCCTACGAGCAGTACTTC. Protein: CASSLGVSYEQYF.